This T cell receptor beta chain was found in a study of multiple sclerosis patients with progressive multifocal leukoencephalopathy. Overall study results and limits: Clones expanded at PML were already present before and during natalizumab.

On this clone itself: As yet, its antigen is unknown.

As to time point: before natalizumab initiation. T0 blood was collected before the first natalizumab infusion. The CDR3 runs 14 residues. Germline V CDR1 and CDR2: MNHEY, SVGAGI. V dropped 5 bases and J dropped 4; count of bases not matched to a gene: 5. Sequencing used immunoSEQ multiplex PCR; TCRdb keeps in-frame clones, though not all of them. The table lists fewer than 35,000 clones, about 91% of them singletons. Sequences were obtained from PBMCs. V is TRBV6-5 and J is TRBJ2-7; 10 bases align to TRBD1. The origin of this receptor is a human donor with multiple sclerosis. In DNA, the CDR3 is TGTGCCAGCAGTACCGGGACAGGGGTTTACGAGCAGTACTTC. Its translation: CASSTGTGVYEQYF.